This note documents a single T cell receptor (beta chain) sequence. Its antigen is not yet known. No base quality information exists; no much larger clone differs at one position. The entry originates in a study of T cells in localized non-small cell lung cancer (dated by TCRdb to the early 2020s). Concerning the study at large: The study analyzed T cell repertoires of 200 to 300 early-stage NSCLC patients, comparing tumors and uninvolved tumor-adjacent lungs. All 240 or so NSCLC patients in the cohort were treatment-naive and had localized lung tumors that were resected. NSCLC patients had a mean age of around 66 years, and 120 to 150 were male and around 99 female.

TCR beta CDR3 regions were sequenced from DNA using the immunoSEQ Assay. For the original study's pipeline: To compute T cell density, TCR beta template counts were normalized to usable DNA, which was estimated by amplifying housekeeping genes. Using the preseqR package, richness was estimated by extrapolating to 120,000 templates for tissue samples and 400,000 templates for PBMC samples. Clonality was taken to be one minus Pielou's evenness. Tissue-enriched TCRs were identified by differential abundance testing using productive amino-acid clonotypes, minimum total count 5 and alpha 0.1. The Jaccard Index and the Morisita Overlap Index were used to measure how much the repertoires overlapped between compartments. GLIPH grouped TCR beta CDR3s together with public tetramer-defined viral CDR3s, and a viral motif had to include at least three viral sequences and show V-gene enrichment. TCRdb stores this immuneACCESS table with in-frame sequences only. Part of the clones is absent; in the studies checked, under half of the shortfall reflects unresolved V genes, and no reason is known for the rest. V and J calls and clone size are copied from that table; D and trimming were computed from the DNA. A total of around 9,000 clones appear in this sample, around 90% of them only once. The top ten hold roughly 7.7% of the sample.

V is cut back by 3 bases and J by 1 base, with 6 bases in the junction unmatched. CDR1 and CDR2 were assigned from the germline V gene as MNHEY and SVGAGI. Counted from cysteine to phenylalanine, this CDR3 has 16 amino acids. Just the 48-base CDR3 DNA is kept, in frame starting at base 1. At diagnosis, tumor, uninvolved tumor-adjacent lung and peripheral blood were collected and then preserved as a mix of FFPE and fresh-frozen material. For TCR repertoire profiling, blood samples were analyzed as peripheral blood mononuclear cells. Beyond this particular receptor, the publication reports: Because the study design was exploratory, TCR variables were selected using unadjusted p-values without false-discovery rate correction. Higher blood T cell density associated with longer overall survival, while higher adjacent-lung clonality associated with shorter survival. A median of roughly 56 of the top 100 tumor clones were detected in paired uninvolved adjacent lung, and around 27 of these tumor clones were also found among the top 100 clones of the paired uninvolved adjacent lung. The highest T cell clonality was observed in uninvolved tumor-adjacent lung, where clonality exceeded that of tumor, suggesting that antigenic responses were more focused in uninvolved tumor-adjacent lung. Because multi-region tumor sequencing was not performed, intratumor heterogeneity could not be ruled out.

The specimen was peripheral blood, collected before any cancer treatment. This sequence was found in a woman aged 35 to 70 with stage I squamous cell lung carcinoma. The chain was built from TRBV6-5 and TRBJ2-1; 7 central bases correspond to TRBD1. The sequence in DNA is TGTGCCAGCAGTTATCAGGGACAGTCTTCCTACAATGAGCAGTTCTTC. Its translation reads: CASSYQGQSSYNEQFF.